The 9 T cell receptor beta chains below come from one sample, sequenced in a study of CD8+ T cells in alopecia areata. cDNA serving as the sequencing template came from extracted, reverse transcribed RNA. Libraries were prepared by immunoSEQ multiplex PCR; TCRdb keeps only in-frame clonotypes and omits some of them. The sample shows approximately 91,000 clones, 35% to 50% of them seen only once. Sequencing used CD4+ T cells sorted from blood. These receptors originate from a human donor with alopecia areata.

V and J are TRBV6-5 and TRBJ2-1, with D unresolved. The length of the CDR3 is 12 residues. CDR1 is MNHEY and CDR2 is SVGAGI in the germline V gene. V shed 2 bases and J shed 10 bases, with 9 bases lying between them. Here the CDR3 reads CASSYHVKEQFF. DNA of the CDR3: TGTGCCAGCAGTTACCACGTTAAGGAGCAGTTCTTC.

The chain couples TRBV30 to TRBJ2-5; D is unclear. Germline lookup yields CDR1 GTSNPN and CDR2 SVGIG (reference sequence). V lost 7 bases and J 4 bases, leaving 16 bases between the germline ends. This CDR3 region has 13 residues. The chain's CDR3 is CASQLRAGETQYF. In DNA form, the CDR3 reads TGTGCCTCCCAATTACGAGCCGGAGAGACCCAGTACTTC.

This clone came up a few times. The CDR3 protein is CASSLDLWGTEAFF. CDR3 DNA sequence: TGTGCCAGCAGCTTAGATCTCTGGGGGACTGAAGCTTTCTTT. The rearrangement uses TRBV11-2 and TRBJ1-1, with D perhaps matching TRBD1 (5 bases). V was clipped by 0 bases and J by 5 bases, with 10 bases between them. Per the germline V gene, CDR1 is SGHAT and CDR2 is FQNNGV. There are 14 residues in the CDR3.

J is TRBJ2-1 and V is TRBV29-1, with D unclear. Trimming removed 1 base from V and 12 bases from J, with 10 bases in between. The CDR3 loop spans 11 amino acids. CDR1 and CDR2 from the germline V gene are SQVTM and ANQGSEA. The CDR3 loop is CSVEGGRVQFF. The DNA of the CDR3 is TGCAGCGTTGAAGGGGGTAGGGTGCAGTTCTTC.

This clone was found many times. CDR3 sequence (DNA): TGCGCCAGCAGCCAAGATCCGGGAGCCGGGGAGCTGTTTTTT. It yields the protein CASSQDPGAGELFF. The chain joins TRBV4-3 to TRBJ2-2; D possibly corresponds to TRBD2 (6 bases). Per the germline V gene, CDR1 is LGHNA and CDR2 is YSLEER. The ends were cut back, 0 bases at V and 6 bases at J, with 8 bases in the middle. This CDR3 has 14 amino acids.

The rearrangement links TRBV6-1 to TRBJ1-1; no definite D call. The germline V gene has CDR1 MNHNS and CDR2 SASEGT. Trimming cost V 6 bases and J 2 bases, with 7 bases left between them. The CDR3 consists of 12 residues. CDR3 sequence reads: CASRPFNTEAFF. CDR3 DNA: TGTGCCAGCAGACCGTTTAACACTGAAGCTTTCTTT.

V usage is TRBV19 and J usage is TRBJ2-1; 7 bases fit TRBD2. The J segment lost 2 bases and the V segment lost 1 base, leaving 5 bases of the junction unmatched. This CDR3 spans 16 amino acids. Germline CDR1 reads LNHDA; CDR2 reads SQIVND (reference sequence). In DNA form, the CDR3 reads TGTGCCAGTAGTATAGGTAGCGGGCGAACCTACAATGAGCAGTTCTTC. Its protein product is CASSIGSGRTYNEQFF.

Only a few counts were recorded for this clone. The limits of the CDR3 on the DNA are not certain, so only TCRdb's listed CDR3 is given. The chain uses TRBV29-1 and TRBJ2-1; the D call TRBD1 from the table was never checked on the DNA. Germline V gene lookup returns CDR1 SQVTM and CDR2 ANQGSEA. With termini counted, the CDR3 has 11 amino acids. CDR3 in amino acids: CSVGVGTGTFF.

The V and J genes are TRBV29-1 and TRBJ2-3, with 9 bases aligning to TRBD2. This CDR3 comprises 14 residues. Germline CDR1 is SQVTM and CDR2 is ANQGSEA. The V gene end was trimmed by 4 bases and the J gene end by 4 bases; junction bases not matched to a gene: 6. For the CDR3, the DNA is TGCAGCGTTGTTAGCGGGGGAAGCTCAGATACGCAGTATTTT. Encoded protein: CSVVSGGSSDTQYF.